This T cell receptor (beta chain) was identified during a study of blood T cell repertoires in COVID-19. Assay used: immunoSEQ multiplex PCR; TCRdb lists only in-frame clones, some missing. This table holds fewer than 400,000 clones, over 75% found once. Trimming removed 7 bases from V and 9 bases from J; junction bases left unmatched: 10. The CDR3 is 15 residues long. Germline V lookup: CDR1 SNHLY, CDR2 FYNNEI. Sequencing used PBMCs or T cells enriched from blood (not recorded which). The receptor comes from a man younger than 40 who had recovered from COVID-19. The chain employs TRBV2 and TRBJ1-6; 9 bases align to TRBD1. The CDR3 bases are TGTGCCAGCACCCCCGGACAGGGGATCGGTTCACCCCTCCACTTT. Its protein is CASTPGQGIGSPLHF.